Below are 7 T cell receptor beta chains sequenced from a single sample in a study of T cell repertoires in cytomegalovirus infection. TCRdb reprocessed the reads with MiXCR, giving one entry per CDR3 protein. The table shows roughly 250,000 distinct CDR3 sequences, with approximately 13% occurring only once. Sequenced: PBMCs. The source is a human donor in good health (CMV status not recorded). Some clones in this sample may be carry-over from other donors' samples.

The chain couples TRBV7-2 to TRBJ2-7; TRBD1 matches 9 bases. Germline V gives CDR1 SGHTA, CDR2 FQGNSA. The V and J ends lost 4 bases and 1 base, in that order; junction bases with no gene match: 8. The CDR3 contains 16 residues. CDR3 sequence (DNA): TGTGCCAGCAGCTCCATCTCCGGGACAGGGTCCTACGAGCAGTACTTC. Translating gives CASSSISGTGSYEQYF.

This clonotype showed up many times. The chain recombines TRBV7-9 with TRBJ1-1; D not resolved. Trimming removed 3 bases at V and 2 bases at J, with 4 bases between. Germline V gives CDR1 SEHNR, CDR2 FQNEAQ (reference sequence). CDR3 length: 12 amino acids. CDR3 in amino acids: CASSFGNTEAFF. The CDR3 coding sequence is TGTGCCAGCAGCTTTGGAAACACTGAAGCTTTCTTT.

This clonotype has ten or more counts. The chain has TRBV7-2 and TRBJ2-3; possibly TRBD2 for D (5 bases). The CDR3 extends over 15 amino acids. Trimming cost V 3 bases and J 2 bases, with 12 bases left between them. CDR1 and CDR2 (germline): SGHTA, FQGNSA. This chain's CDR3 is CASSFGGQDTDTQYF. DNA for the CDR3: TGTGCCAGCAGCTTTGGCGGGCAGGACACAGATACGCAGTATTTT.

The genes are TRBV30 and TRBJ2-2, with D perhaps matching TRBD1 (5 bases). CDR1 and CDR2 (germline): GTSNPN, SVGIG (reference sequence). The CDR3 loop spans 13 amino acids. With 2 bases removed from V and 8 bases from J, the gap between germline ends came to 12 bases. CDR3 amino acids: CAWSWLGAGELFF. Here the CDR3 DNA reads TGTGCCTGGAGTTGGTTAGGGGCAGGGGAGCTGTTTTTT. The full variable domain, rest sourced from reference TRBV30 and TRBJ2-2, is SQTIHQWPATLVQPVGSPLSLECTVEGTSNPNLYWYRQAAGRGLQLLFYSVGIGQISSEVPQNLSASRPQDRQFILSSKKLLLSDSGFYLCAWSWLGAGELFFGEGSRLTVL.

This clonotype was observed a few times. V usage is TRBV6-4 and J usage is TRBJ2-7, with TRBD2 matching over 11 bases. This CDR3 comprises 17 residues. The germline V gene has CDR1 MRHNA and CDR2 SNTAGT. J gave up 4 bases and V 2 bases, and 10 bases lay outside the gene matches. CDR3 region: CASSDPRRLAGTYEQYF. The CDR3 nucleotides read TGTGCCAGCAGTGACCCCAGGCGACTAGCGGGAACGTACGAGCAGTACTTC.

This clonotype came up many times. J is TRBJ2-7 and V is TRBV7-2; 9 bases line up with TRBD1. Germline V lookup: CDR1 SGHTA, CDR2 FQGNSA. The CDR3 totals 15 residues. The ends lost 4 bases at V and 3 bases at J; junction bases unmatched: 7. CDR3 nucleotide sequence: TGTGCCAGCAGCTATGCGGGACAGGGTTACTACGAGCAGTACTTC. Its translation: CASSYAGQGYYEQYF.

This clonotype was seen ten or more times. V is TRBV6-2 or TRBV6-3 and J is TRBJ2-3, with D maybe TRBD2 (7 bases). The CDR3 spans 14 residues. Trimming left V 7 bases short and J 0 bases short, with 11 bases between. Germline V gene lookup returns CDR1 MNHEY and CDR2 SVGEGT. The CDR3 region is CASKAGASTDTQYF. DNA for the CDR3: TGTGCCAGCAAGGCGGGGGCTAGCACAGATACGCAGTATTTT.